This TCR beta chain comes out of a study of radiotherapy plus CTLA-4 blockade in lung cancer. Overall study results and limits: How blood T cell clones changed early, along with interferon-beta, reportedly forecast response best. Radiotherapy with ipilimumab was followed by blood expansion of tumor-derived clones.

On this clone: As yet, its antigen is unknown.

Lung cancer patients with chemo-refractory metastatic non-small-cell disease were given focal radiation plus CTLA-4 blockade with ipilimumab. The table came from immunoSEQ multiplex PCR; TCRdb's copy has only in-frame clones and leaves some out. The data contain about 120,000 clones, roughly 80% of them seen just once; the ten biggest clones take up approximately 4.7%. The clonotype originates from a human donor with non-small cell lung cancer who had a partial response to radiotherapy plus ipilimumab. This specimen was peripheral blood, taken from a patient treated with radiotherapy plus ipilimumab.

DNA of the CDR3: TGTGCCTGGAGTCCTAAACCCTCTAGCGGGAGGGTCCACGAGCAGTACTTC. Encoded protein: CAWSPKPSSGRVHEQYF. The chain joins TRBV30 to TRBJ2-7; TRBD2 agrees at 12 bases. In germline, CDR1 is GTSNPN, CDR2 SVGIG (reference sequence). J gave up 5 bases and V 2 bases, and 13 bases lay outside the gene matches. The CDR3 is 17 amino acids.